This T cell receptor beta chain was sequenced in a study of blood T cell repertoires in COVID-19. Looking at the study overall: The United States, Italy and Spain supplied acute and convalescent COVID-19 samples.

CDR1 is SGHTA, CDR2 FQGNSA, per germline. J lost 4 bases, V lost 5 bases, and 6 bases had no gene match. This CDR3 has 15 residues. Per the study methods: Reference gene primers were amplified, and this amplification served to estimate nucleated cell counts. Generated by immunoSEQ multiplex PCR, the TCRdb table keeps only in-frame clones and is missing some. The D gene and trimming were derived from the DNA, and the V and J assignments and clone size from that table. The sample includes around 89,000 clones, less than 80% of them seen just once. This clone has a single count. This TCR was sampled from a woman of 80 years or more with acute or convalescent COVID-19. The sequenced material came from peripheral blood. V usage is TRBV7-2 and J usage is TRBJ1-5; 9 nucleotides align to TRBD1. In DNA form, the CDR3 reads TGTGCCAGCAGCGAATGGACAGGGGAGAATCAGCCCCAGCATTTT. This translates into CASSEWTGENQPQHF.